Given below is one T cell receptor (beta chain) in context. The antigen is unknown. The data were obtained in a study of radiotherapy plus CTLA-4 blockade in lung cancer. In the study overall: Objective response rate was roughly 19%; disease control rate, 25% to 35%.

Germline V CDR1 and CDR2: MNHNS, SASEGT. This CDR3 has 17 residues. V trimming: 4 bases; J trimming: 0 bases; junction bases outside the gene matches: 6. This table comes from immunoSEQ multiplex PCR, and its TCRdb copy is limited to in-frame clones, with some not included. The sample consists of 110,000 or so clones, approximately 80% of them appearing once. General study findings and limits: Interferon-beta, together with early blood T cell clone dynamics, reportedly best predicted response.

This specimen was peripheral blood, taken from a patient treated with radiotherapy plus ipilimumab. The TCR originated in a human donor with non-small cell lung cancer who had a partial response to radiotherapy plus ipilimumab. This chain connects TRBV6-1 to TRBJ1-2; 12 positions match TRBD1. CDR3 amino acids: CASSAGTGGSANYGYTF. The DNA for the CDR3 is TGTGCCAGCAGTGCTGGGACAGGGGGCTCAGCTAACTATGGCTACACCTTC.